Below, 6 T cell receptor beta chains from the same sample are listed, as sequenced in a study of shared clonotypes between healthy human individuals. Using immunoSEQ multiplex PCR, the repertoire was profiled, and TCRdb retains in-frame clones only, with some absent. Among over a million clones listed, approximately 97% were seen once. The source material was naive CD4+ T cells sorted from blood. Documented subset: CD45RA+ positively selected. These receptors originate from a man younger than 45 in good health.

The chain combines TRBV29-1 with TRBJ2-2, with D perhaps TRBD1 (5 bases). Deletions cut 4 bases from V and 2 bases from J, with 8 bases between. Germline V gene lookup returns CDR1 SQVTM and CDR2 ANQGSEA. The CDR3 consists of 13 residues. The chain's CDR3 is CSVARVNTGELFF. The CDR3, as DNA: TGCAGCGTTGCCAGGGTAAACACCGGGGAGCTGTTTTTT.

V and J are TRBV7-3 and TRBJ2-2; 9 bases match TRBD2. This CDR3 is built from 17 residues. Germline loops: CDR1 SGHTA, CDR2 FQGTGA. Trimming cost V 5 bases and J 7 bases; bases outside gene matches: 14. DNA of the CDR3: TGTGCCAGCAGCACCCGACTAGCGGAGTGGGGTAGCGGGGAGCTGTTTTTT. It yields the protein CASSTRLAEWGSGELFF.

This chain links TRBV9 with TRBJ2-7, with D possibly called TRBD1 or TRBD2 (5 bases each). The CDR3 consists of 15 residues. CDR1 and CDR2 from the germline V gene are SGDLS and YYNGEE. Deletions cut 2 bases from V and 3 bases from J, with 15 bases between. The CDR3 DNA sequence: TGTGCCAGCAGCGTCCATGGGGGAGACGGCTACGAGCAGTACTTC. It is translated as CASSVHGGDGYEQYF.

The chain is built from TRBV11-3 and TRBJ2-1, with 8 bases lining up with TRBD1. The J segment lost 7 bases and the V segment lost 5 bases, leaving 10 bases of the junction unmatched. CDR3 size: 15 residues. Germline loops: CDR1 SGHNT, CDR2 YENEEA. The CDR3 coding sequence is TGTGCCAGCAGCCCTCAGGGGGCGGGACGGAATGAGCAGTTCTTC. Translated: CASSPQGAGRNEQFF.

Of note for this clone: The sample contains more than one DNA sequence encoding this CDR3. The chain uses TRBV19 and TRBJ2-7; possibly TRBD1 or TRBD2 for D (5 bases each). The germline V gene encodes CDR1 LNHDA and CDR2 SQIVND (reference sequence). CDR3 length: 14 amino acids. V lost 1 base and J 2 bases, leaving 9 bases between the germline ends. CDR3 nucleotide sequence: TGTGCCAGTAGTATAGGGGACGGACCCTACGAGCAGTACTTC. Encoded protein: CASSIGDGPYEQYF.

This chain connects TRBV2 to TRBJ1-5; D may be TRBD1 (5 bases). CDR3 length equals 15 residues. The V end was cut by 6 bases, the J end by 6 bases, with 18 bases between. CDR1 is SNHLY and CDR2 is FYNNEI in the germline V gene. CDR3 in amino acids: CASSSLGVSSQPQHF. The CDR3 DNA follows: TGTGCCAGCAGCTCTCTGGGGGTCTCATCTCAGCCCCAGCATTTT.